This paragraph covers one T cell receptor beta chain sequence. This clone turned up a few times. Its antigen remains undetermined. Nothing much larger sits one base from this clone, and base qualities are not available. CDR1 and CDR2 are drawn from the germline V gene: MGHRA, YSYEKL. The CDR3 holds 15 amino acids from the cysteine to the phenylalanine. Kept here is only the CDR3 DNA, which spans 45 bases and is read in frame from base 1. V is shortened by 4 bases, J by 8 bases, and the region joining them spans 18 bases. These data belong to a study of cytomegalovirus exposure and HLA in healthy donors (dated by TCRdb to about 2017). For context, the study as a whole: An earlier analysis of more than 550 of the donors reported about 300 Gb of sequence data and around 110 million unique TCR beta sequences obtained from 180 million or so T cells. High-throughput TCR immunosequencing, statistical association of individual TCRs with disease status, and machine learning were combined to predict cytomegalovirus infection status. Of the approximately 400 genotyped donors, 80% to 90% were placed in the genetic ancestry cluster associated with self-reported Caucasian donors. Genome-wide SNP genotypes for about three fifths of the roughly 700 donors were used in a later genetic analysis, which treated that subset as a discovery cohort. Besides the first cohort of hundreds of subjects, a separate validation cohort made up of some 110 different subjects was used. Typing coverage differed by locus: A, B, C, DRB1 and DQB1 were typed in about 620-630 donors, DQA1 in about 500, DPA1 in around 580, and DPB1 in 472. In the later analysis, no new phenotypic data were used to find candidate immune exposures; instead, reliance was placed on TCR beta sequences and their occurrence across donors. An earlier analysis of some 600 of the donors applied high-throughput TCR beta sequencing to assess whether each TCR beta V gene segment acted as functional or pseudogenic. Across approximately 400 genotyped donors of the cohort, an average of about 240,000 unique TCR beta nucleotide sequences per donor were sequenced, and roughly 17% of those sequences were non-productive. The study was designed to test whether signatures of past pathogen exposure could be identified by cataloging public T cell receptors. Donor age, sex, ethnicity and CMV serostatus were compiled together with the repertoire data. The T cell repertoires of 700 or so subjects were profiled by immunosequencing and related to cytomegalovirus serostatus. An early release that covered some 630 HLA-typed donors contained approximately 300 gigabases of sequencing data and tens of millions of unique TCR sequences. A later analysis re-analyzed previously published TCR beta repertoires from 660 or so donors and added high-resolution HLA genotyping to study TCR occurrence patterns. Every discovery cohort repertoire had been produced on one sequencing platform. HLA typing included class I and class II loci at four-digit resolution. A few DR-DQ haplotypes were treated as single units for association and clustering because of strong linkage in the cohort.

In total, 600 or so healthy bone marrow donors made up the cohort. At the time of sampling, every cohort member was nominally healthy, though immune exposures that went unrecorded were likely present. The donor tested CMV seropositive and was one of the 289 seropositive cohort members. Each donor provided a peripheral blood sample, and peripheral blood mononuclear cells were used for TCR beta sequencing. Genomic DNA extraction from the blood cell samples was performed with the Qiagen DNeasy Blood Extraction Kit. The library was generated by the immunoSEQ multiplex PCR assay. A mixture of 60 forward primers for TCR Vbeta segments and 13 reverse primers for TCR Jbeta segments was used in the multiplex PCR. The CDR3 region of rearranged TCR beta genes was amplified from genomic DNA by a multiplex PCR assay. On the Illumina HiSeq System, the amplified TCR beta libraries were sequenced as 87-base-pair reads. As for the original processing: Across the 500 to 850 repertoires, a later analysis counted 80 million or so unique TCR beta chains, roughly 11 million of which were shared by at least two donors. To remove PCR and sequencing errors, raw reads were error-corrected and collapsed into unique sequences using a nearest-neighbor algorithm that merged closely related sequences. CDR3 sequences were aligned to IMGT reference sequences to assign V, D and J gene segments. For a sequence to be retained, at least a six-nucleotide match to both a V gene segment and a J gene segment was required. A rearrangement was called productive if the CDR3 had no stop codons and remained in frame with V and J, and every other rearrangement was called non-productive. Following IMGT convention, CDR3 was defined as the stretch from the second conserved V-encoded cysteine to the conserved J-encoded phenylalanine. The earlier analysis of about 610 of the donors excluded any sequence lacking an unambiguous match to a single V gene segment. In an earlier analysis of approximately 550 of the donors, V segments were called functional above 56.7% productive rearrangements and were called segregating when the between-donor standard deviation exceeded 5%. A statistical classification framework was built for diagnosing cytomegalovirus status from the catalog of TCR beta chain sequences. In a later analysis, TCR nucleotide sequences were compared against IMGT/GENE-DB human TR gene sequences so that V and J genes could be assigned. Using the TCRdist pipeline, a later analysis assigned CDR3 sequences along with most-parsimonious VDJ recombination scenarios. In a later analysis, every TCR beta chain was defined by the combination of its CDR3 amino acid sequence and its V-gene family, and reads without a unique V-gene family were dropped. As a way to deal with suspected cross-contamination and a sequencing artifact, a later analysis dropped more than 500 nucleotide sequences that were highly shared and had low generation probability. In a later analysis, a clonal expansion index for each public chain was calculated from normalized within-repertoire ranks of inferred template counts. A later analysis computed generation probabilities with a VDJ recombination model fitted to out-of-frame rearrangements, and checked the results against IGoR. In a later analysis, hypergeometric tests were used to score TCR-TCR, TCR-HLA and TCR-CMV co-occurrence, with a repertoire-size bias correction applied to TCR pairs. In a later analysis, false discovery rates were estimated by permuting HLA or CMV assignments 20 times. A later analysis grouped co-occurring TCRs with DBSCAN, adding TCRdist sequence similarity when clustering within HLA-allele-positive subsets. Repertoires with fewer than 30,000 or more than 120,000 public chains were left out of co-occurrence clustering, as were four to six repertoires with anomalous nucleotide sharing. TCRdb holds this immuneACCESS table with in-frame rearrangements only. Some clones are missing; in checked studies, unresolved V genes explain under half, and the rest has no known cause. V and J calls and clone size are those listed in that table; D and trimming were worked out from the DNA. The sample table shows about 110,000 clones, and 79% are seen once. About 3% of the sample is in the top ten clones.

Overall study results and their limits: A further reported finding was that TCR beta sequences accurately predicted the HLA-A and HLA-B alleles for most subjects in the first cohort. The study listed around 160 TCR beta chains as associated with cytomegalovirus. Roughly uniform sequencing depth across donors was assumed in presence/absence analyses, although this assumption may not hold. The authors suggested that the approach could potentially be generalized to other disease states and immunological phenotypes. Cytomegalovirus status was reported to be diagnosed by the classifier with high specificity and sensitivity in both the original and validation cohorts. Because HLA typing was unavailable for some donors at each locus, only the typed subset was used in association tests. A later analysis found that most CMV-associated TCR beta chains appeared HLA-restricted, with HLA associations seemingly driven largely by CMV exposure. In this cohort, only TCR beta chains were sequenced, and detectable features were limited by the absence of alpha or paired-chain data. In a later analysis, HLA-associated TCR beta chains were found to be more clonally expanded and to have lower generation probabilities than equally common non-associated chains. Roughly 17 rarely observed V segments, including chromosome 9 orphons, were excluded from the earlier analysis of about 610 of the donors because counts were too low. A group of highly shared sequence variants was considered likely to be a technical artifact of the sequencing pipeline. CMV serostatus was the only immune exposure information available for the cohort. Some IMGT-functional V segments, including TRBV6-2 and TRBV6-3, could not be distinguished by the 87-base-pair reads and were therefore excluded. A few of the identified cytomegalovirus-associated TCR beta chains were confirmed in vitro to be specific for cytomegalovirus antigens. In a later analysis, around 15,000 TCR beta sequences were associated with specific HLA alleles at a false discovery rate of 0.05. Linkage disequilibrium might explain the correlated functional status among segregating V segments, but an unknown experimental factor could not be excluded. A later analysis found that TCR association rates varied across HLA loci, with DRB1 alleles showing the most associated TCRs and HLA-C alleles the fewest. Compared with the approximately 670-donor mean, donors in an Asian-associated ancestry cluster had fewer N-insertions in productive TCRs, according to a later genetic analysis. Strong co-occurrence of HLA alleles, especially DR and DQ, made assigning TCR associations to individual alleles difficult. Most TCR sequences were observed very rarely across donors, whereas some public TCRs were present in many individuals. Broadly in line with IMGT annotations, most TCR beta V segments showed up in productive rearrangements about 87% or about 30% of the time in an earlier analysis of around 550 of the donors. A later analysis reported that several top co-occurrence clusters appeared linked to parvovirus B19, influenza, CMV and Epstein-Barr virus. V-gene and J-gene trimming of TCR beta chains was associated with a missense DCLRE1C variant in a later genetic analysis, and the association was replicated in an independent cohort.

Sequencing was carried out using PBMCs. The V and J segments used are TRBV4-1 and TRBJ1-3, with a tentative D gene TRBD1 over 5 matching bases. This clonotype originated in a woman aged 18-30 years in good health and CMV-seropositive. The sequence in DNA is TGCGCCAGCAGCCCCCCGCGCGGGGGAGGTTACACCATATATTTT. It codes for CASSPPRGGGYTIYF.